The clone carrying this T cell receptor beta chain was seen many times. Its specificity is not known. This sample is drawn from a study of CD8 T cells in ankylosing spondylitis. Whole-study results and caveats: Ankylosing spondylitis blood seemed to carry a telltale TCR beta motif made of seven or eight highly homologous variants. In synovial fluid and blood from reactive arthritis, some motif variants were previously reported. Disease-associated clones were reportedly significantly overrepresented in matched ankylosing spondylitis synovial fluid.

Quantitative 5'-RACE was performed with molecular barcodes, and it yielded the TCR beta libraries. TCRdb re-derived calls from the 5' RACE reads in MiXCR, one entry per CDR3 protein. Here the sample spans approximately 520,000 distinct CDR3 sequences, under 5.5% being singletons. The CDR3 covers 16 residues. Germline V lookup: CDR1 LGHNA, CDR2 YNFKEQ. Unmatched junction bases numbered 9, after V lost 0 bases and J lost 10 bases. The specimen sequenced was blood, either unsorted or a sorted T cell fraction (not recorded which). The rearrangement joins TRBV4-2 to TRBJ1-6; 7 bases map to TRBD1. This TCR derives from a male donor with ankylosing spondylitis. This CDR3 is CASSQEGGGGWSPLHF. CDR3 bases: TGTGCCAGCAGCCAAGAAGGGGGCGGGGGGTGGTCACCCCTCCACTTT.